Presented here are 22 T cell receptor beta chains from one specimen sequenced in a study of STAT5B mutations in CD4+ large granular lymphocyte leukemia. Only in-frame clones appear in the TCRdb table, and some are missing; sequencing was by immunoSEQ multiplex PCR. In the table there are 30,000 to 40,000 clones, 69% of which are singletons. Sequenced input: CD4+ T cells from blood buffy coats. The receptors shown here come from a human donor in good health.

The rearrangement joins TRBV2 to TRBJ2-7; D is uncertain. Germline V gene data show CDR1 as SNHLY and CDR2 as FYNNEI. Trimming cost V 4 bases and J 2 bases, with 3 bases left between them. This CDR3 comprises 11 residues. Written as DNA, the CDR3 is TGTGCCAGCAGTGGGGCCTACGAGCAGTACTTC. This encodes CASSGAYEQYF.

This chain connects TRBV12-5 to TRBJ2-7; a weak D match, TRBD1 (5 bases). V gave up 2 bases and J gave up 3 bases, with 11 bases separating them. Germline lookup yields CDR1 LGHNT and CDR2 FRNRAP. The CDR3 is 14 residues long. CDR3 residues: CASGLLTRGYEQYF. CDR3 in DNA: TGTGCTAGTGGTTTGCTAACAAGGGGCTACGAGCAGTACTTC.

The J gene is TRBJ1-5, the V gene TRBV5-1; D perhaps matches TRBD1 (6 bases). This CDR3 has 13 amino acids. With 0 bases removed from V and 11 bases from J, the gap between germline ends came to 12 bases. Germline loops: CDR1 SGHRS, CDR2 YFSETQ. CDR3 in DNA: TGCGCCAGCAGCTTGGTGGGGGGCAGTTCCCAGCATTTT. Protein sequence: CASSLVGGSSQHF.

The chain has TRBV18 and TRBJ1-5; TRBD1 matches 8 bases. Trimming at V came to 1 base and at J to 7 bases, leaving 6 bases not matched to a gene. CDR3 length: 15 residues. The V gene's germline CDR1 is KGHSH and CDR2 LQKENI. Here the CDR3 reads CASSPRSTGGQPQHF. CDR3 nucleotides: TGTGCCAGCTCACCACGATCAACAGGGGGACAGCCCCAGCATTTT.

DNA for the CDR3: TGTGCCAGCAGGGGGGTGGCTAATGAAAAACTGTTTTTT. Its protein is CASRGVANEKLFF. The V gene is TRBV7-6, the J gene TRBJ1-4; tentative D call: TRBD1 (5 bases). Germline CDR1 and CDR2: SGHVS and FNYEAQ. V lost 6 bases and J lost 3, with 8 bases in between. CDR3 length equals 13 residues.

The rearrangement uses TRBV18 and TRBJ2-5, with a tentative D call TRBD2 (5 bases). The length of the CDR3 is 13 residues. V was pared by 6 bases and J by 2 bases, with 10 bases between. Germline CDR1 KGHSH, CDR2 LQKENI. DNA of the CDR3: TGTGCCAGCTCGGGAGTTCGGCAAGAGACCCAGTACTTC. It encodes CASSGVRQETQYF.

The chain couples TRBV30 to TRBJ1-4; TRBD1 might be the D (5 bases). Between the trimmed V and J ends, which lost 3 bases and 4 bases, there was a span of 9 bases. CDR3 length equals 13 residues. Germline-derived CDR1 and CDR2 are GTSNPN and SVGIG (reference sequence). CDR3 DNA: TGTGCCTGGAGAAGGGGCTTTAATGAAAAACTGTTTTTT. Translated, it gives CAWRRGFNEKLFF. The complete variable domain, with remaining parts taken from reference TRBV30 and TRBJ1-4, reads SQTIHQWPATLVQPVGSPLSLECTVEGTSNPNLYWYRQAAGRGLQLLFYSVGIGQISSEVPQNLSASRPQDRQFILSSKKLLLSDSGFYLCAWRRGFNEKLFFGSGTQLSVL.

This clone was counted a single time. The chain has TRBV5-1 and TRBJ2-5; 7 nucleotides line up with TRBD2. Trimming removed 4 bases from V and 0 bases from J; junction bases left unmatched: 9. CDR1 and CDR2 from the germline V gene are SGHRS and YFSETQ. The CDR3 runs 16 residues. The CDR3 sequence is CASSPGSGAYQETQYF. The CDR3 DNA is TGCGCCAGCAGCCCAGGAAGCGGGGCGTACCAAGAGACCCAGTACTTC.

This chain joins TRBV9 and TRBJ2-7; TRBD1 aligns across 8 bases. The CDR3 runs to 16 residues. The V and J ends lost 1 base and 5 bases, in that order; junction bases with no gene match: 11. In germline, CDR1 is SGDLS, CDR2 YYNGEE. CDR3 DNA sequence: TGTGCCAGCAGCGTATCTATACGGGCAGGGGGCGACGAGCAGTACTTC. This encodes CASSVSIRAGGDEQYF.

This clone was found a few times. The chain joins TRBV10-3 to TRBJ2-2; no clear D gene. There are 12 residues in the CDR3. Trimming left V 8 bases short and J 3 bases short, with 7 bases between. From germline, CDR1 is ENHRY and CDR2 SYGVKD. The CDR3 DNA is TGTGCCATCCCCCTGGACACCGGGGAGCTGTTTTTT. It encodes CAIPLDTGELFF.

Within the sample, this clone is medium-sized. The chain employs TRBV19 and TRBJ2-3, with 11 bases identical to TRBD2. The germline gives CDR1 LNHDA, CDR2 SQIVND (reference sequence). The CDR3 is 14 residues long. Trimming cost V 4 bases and J 5 bases; bases outside gene matches: 2. Here the CDR3 DNA reads TGTGCCAGTAGTACTAGCGGGGGGAGAGATACGCAGTATTTT. As protein: CASSTSGGRDTQYF. The entire variable domain, with the rest obtained from reference TRBV19 and TRBJ2-3, is as follows: DGGITQSPKYLFRKEGQNVTLSCEQNLNHDAMYWYRQDPGQGLRLIYYSQIVNDFQKGDIAEGYSVSREKKESFPLTVTSAQKNPTAFYLCASSTSGGRDTQYFGPGTRLTVL.

The V call is TRBV29-1, the J call TRBJ2-2; D tentatively reads TRBD1 or TRBD2 (5 bases each). The CDR3 consists of 14 residues. Trimming removed 6 bases from V and 0 bases from J, with 11 bases in between. Germline-derived CDR1 and CDR2 are SQVTM and ANQGSEA. CDR3: CSVAGTANTGELFF. CDR3 sequence (DNA): TGCAGCGTCGCCGGGACGGCGAACACCGGGGAGCTGTTTTTT.

This clone occurred a few times. This chain joins TRBV10-3 and TRBJ1-2; D uncertain. This CDR3 contains 15 residues. Trimming removed 3 bases at V and 6 bases at J, with 17 bases between. The V gene's germline CDR1 is ENHRY and CDR2 SYGVKD. CDR3 region: CAISDDSKGGNGYTF. CDR3 DNA: TGTGCCATCAGTGATGATTCAAAAGGAGGAAATGGCTACACCTTC.

The chain is built from TRBV18 and TRBJ1-1; D not resolved. The CDR3 is 13 amino acids. The V gene's germline CDR1 is KGHSH and CDR2 LQKENI. V was shortened by 5 bases and J by 1 base, with 8 bases between the two germline ends. This chain's CDR3 is CASSAAENTEAFF. The CDR3 DNA reads as TGTGCCAGCTCAGCCGCGGAGAACACTGAAGCTTTCTTT.

This rearrangement joins TRBV9 to TRBJ2-7; TRBD2 is a possible D gene (5 bases). Germline CDR1 SGDLS, CDR2 YYNGEE. The CDR3 consists of 13 residues. V was pared by 4 bases and J by 7 bases, with 15 bases between. This CDR3 reads CASSNPGGGEQYF. CDR3 bases: TGTGCCAGCAGCAACCCCGGAGGCGGAGAGCAGTACTTC.

This clone was counted a few times. The V call is TRBV10-2, the J call TRBJ1-1; no firm D call. The CDR3 is 11 residues long. Germline V gene sequence: CDR1 WSHSY, CDR2 SAAADI. Trimming removed 6 bases from V and 0 bases from J, with 2 bases in between. CDR3 DNA: TGCGCCAGCAGACTGAACACTGAAGCTTTCTTT. This translates into CASRLNTEAFF.

This clone occurred a few times. The rearrangement links TRBV7-9 to TRBJ2-1; D is unresolved. The CDR3 runs to 13 residues. Germline V gives CDR1 SEHNR, CDR2 FQNEAQ (reference sequence). V lost 7 bases to trimming and J lost 5 bases, with 12 bases between them. The CDR3 loop is CASNLDVNNEQFF. The CDR3 DNA sequence: TGTGCCAGCAACCTAGACGTCAACAATGAGCAGTTCTTC.

The chain uses TRBV30 and TRBJ2-5; maybe TRBD2 (6 bases). The V gene's germline CDR1 is GTSNPN and CDR2 SVGIG (reference sequence). V lost 1 base to trimming and J lost 7 bases, with 13 bases between them. This CDR3 has 13 residues. CDR3 DNA: TGTGCCTGGAGTGGCCGGACTAAGGGGACCCAGTACTTC. Translating it yields CAWSGRTKGTQYF.

Remarks on this clone: With a much larger clone just one base away, this may be a read error. The gene calls are TRBV4-2 and TRBJ2-2; D may match TRBD1 or TRBD2 (5 bases each). Trimming took off 0 bases at V and 5 bases at J, with 7 bases between the two ends. Germline V gene sequence: CDR1 LGHNA, CDR2 YNFKEQ. This CDR3 region has 14 residues. CDR3 DNA sequence: TGTGCCAGCAGCCAAGATGGGGGAACCGGGGAGCTGTTTTTT. Its translation is CASSQDGGTGELFF.

This sequence joins TRBV30 and TRBJ1-5, with D perhaps matching TRBD1 (6 bases). V was shortened by 2 bases and J by 5 bases, with 10 bases between the two germline ends. Germline assignment: CDR1 GTSNPN and CDR2 SVGIG (reference sequence). The CDR3 consists of 13 residues. The CDR3 coding sequence is TGTGCCTGGAGTACAGGGTCAGATCAGCCCCAGCATTTT. It translates to CAWSTGSDQPQHF. Looking up the rest from reference TRBV30 and TRBJ1-5 gives the full variable domain: SQTIHQWPATLVQPVGSPLSLECTVEGTSNPNLYWYRQAAGRGLQLLFYSVGIGQISSEVPQNLSASRPQDRQFILSSKKLLLSDSGFYLCAWSTGSDQPQHFGDGTRLSIL.

The table lists this clone with a few counts. The chain uses TRBV2 and TRBJ1-4; no clear D. This CDR3 region has 14 residues. Germline V gives CDR1 SNHLY, CDR2 FYNNEI. The V end was cut by 7 bases, the J end by 0 bases, with 9 bases between. In DNA, the CDR3 is TGTGCCAGCAAAAGGGAGCCAACTAATGAAAAACTGTTTTTT. This gives the protein CASKREPTNEKLFF. Together with reference TRBV2 and TRBJ1-4, the CDR3 gives the full variable domain: EPEVTQTPSHQVTQMGQEVILRCVPISNHLYFYWYRQILGQKVEFLVSFYNNEISEKSEIFDDQFSVERPDGSNFTLKIRSTKLEDSAMYFCASKREPTNEKLFFGSGTQLSVL.

The chain links TRBV18 to TRBJ2-3, with TRBD1 matching over 7 bases. CDR1 is KGHSH, CDR2 LQKENI, per germline. The CDR3 has 16 amino acids. The trim removed 2 bases at V and 2 bases at J, leaving 7 bases unmatched. The CDR3 sequence is CASSPRGRGPTDTQYF. The CDR3 bases are TGTGCCAGCTCACCAAGGGGAAGGGGGCCCACAGATACGCAGTATTTT.